Each of the 15 T cell receptor beta chains below was sequenced from the same sample in a study of cytomegalovirus exposure and HLA in healthy donors. PCR used 60 Vbeta primers and 13 Jbeta primers. Libraries were prepared by immunoSEQ multiplex PCR; TCRdb keeps only in-frame clonotypes and omits some of them. The sample includes 200,000 to 250,000 clones. Sequencing used PBMCs. The receptors were gathered from a woman aged 25 to 39 in good health and CMV-seropositive.

The gene calls are TRBV7-9 and TRBJ2-1, with D possibly matching TRBD2 (6 bases). The CDR3 has 16 amino acids. Trimming took off 4 bases at V and 4 bases at J, with 17 bases between the two ends. Germline V gives CDR1 SEHNR, CDR2 FQNEAQ (reference sequence). The CDR3 DNA reads TGTGCCAGCAGCTCGCTACCGGGACTGCAGTACAATGAGCAGTTCTTC. Translated, it gives CASSSLPGLQYNEQFF.

The chain couples TRBV5-6 to TRBJ2-6; D is unclear. This CDR3 has 16 residues. V dropped 0 bases and J dropped 0 bases, with 7 bases sitting between them. Germline-derived CDR1 and CDR2 are SGHDT and YYEEEE. The CDR3 spells CASSLGVYSGANVLTF. The CDR3 bases are TGTGCCAGCAGCTTGGGTGTTTACTCTGGGGCCAACGTCCTGACTTTC.

The chain links TRBV7-2 to TRBJ2-5; D not certain. Trimming removed 4 bases from V and 1 base from J, with 13 bases in between. The V gene's germline CDR1 is SGHTA and CDR2 FQGNSA. The CDR3 consists of 15 residues. CDR3 DNA: TGTGCCAGCAGCTCTAACAGCCTCACCCAAGAGACCCAGTACTTC. This encodes CASSSNSLTQETQYF.

V usage is TRBV5-4 and J usage is TRBJ2-3; 8 bases agree with TRBD2. J lost 4 bases, V lost 0 bases, and 4 bases had no gene match. Germline loops: CDR1 SGHNT, CDR2 YYREEE (reference sequence). The CDR3 is 15 residues long. The CDR3 protein is CASSLDGSGADTQYF. Written as DNA, the CDR3 is TGTGCCAGCAGCTTGGATGGTAGCGGGGCAGATACGCAGTATTTT.

V and J are TRBV19 and TRBJ1-5; no clear D. The CDR3 is made up of 16 amino acids. CDR1 and CDR2 from the germline V gene are LNHDA and SQIVND (reference sequence). Deletions cut 2 bases from V and 5 bases from J, with 16 bases between. DNA for the CDR3: TGTGCCAGTAGTATAAGTGCAGGCGATCCGCATCAGCCCCAGCATTTT. It codes for CASSISAGDPHQPQHF.

The chain recombines TRBV30 with TRBJ1-5; 9 nucleotides line up with TRBD1. CDR3 length: 15 amino acids. Germline lookup yields CDR1 GTSNPN and CDR2 SVGIG (reference sequence). J lost 1 base, V lost 2 bases, and 3 bases had no gene match. CDR3: CAWSPGQGSNQPQHF. Here the CDR3 DNA reads TGTGCCTGGAGTCCGGGACAGGGAAGCAATCAGCCCCAGCATTTT.

As regards this clone: The sample contains more than one DNA sequence encoding this CDR3. V is TRBV9 and J is TRBJ2-3; 10 bases map to TRBD2. V was clipped by 3 bases and J by 1 base; unmatched bases: 2. Per germline, CDR1 SGDLS and CDR2 YYNGEE. The CDR3 spans 15 residues. Written as DNA, the CDR3 is TGTGCCAGCAGCGGACTAGCGGGCCGCACAGATACGCAGTATTTT. Its translation is CASSGLAGRTDTQYF.

The gene calls are TRBV7-8 and TRBJ1-2, with a tentative D call TRBD1 (5 bases). This CDR3 contains 13 residues. The germline V gene has CDR1 SGHVS and CDR2 FQNEAQ. V was trimmed by 1 base and J by 6 bases, leaving 9 bases between them. DNA of the CDR3: TGTGCCAGCAGCTTAGGTCAGGGCCATGGCTACACCTTC. Its protein product is CASSLGQGHGYTF. The variable domain in full, with the rest retrieved from reference TRBV7-8 and TRBJ1-2, is GAGVSQSPRYKVAKRGQDVALRCDPISGHVSLFWYQQALGQGPEFLTYFQNEAQLDKSGLPSDRFFAERPEGSVSTLKIQRTQQEDSAVYLCASSLGQGHGYTFGSGTRLTVV.

This chain links TRBV4-1 with TRBJ1-2; weak D call: TRBD1 (6 bases). This CDR3 has 15 amino acids. Germline V gene lookup returns CDR1 MGHRA and CDR2 YSYEKL. Trimming removed 0 bases from V and 6 bases from J, with 14 bases in between. CDR3 DNA: TGCGCCAGCAGCCAAGATCTAGGACAGTCACATGGCTACACCTTC. Amino acids: CASSQDLGQSHGYTF.

The chain is built from TRBV6-1 and TRBJ1-3, with 8 bases aligning to TRBD1. The germline V gene encodes CDR1 MNHNS and CDR2 SASEGT. The CDR3 extends over 17 amino acids. The V and J ends lost 2 bases and 6 bases, in that order; junction bases with no gene match: 12. This chain's CDR3 is CASSEWGSGGSKNTIYF. CDR3 DNA sequence: TGTGCCAGCAGTGAATGGGGGTCAGGGGGCTCTAAAAACACCATATATTTT.

The V call is TRBV5-1, the J call TRBJ2-7; 11 bases are a match to TRBD1. With V trimmed by 4 bases and J by 4 bases, 7 bases remained unmatched. Germline CDR1 is SGHRS and CDR2 is YFSETQ. CDR3 size: 15 residues. The CDR3 DNA follows: TGCGCCAGCAGCCGACTTGGACAGGGGGCTTACGAGCAGTACTTC. It encodes CASSRLGQGAYEQYF.

This chain uses TRBV5-8 with TRBJ2-3; 7 bases match TRBD2. Germline lookup yields CDR1 SGHTS and CDR2 YDEGEE. The CDR3 loop spans 16 amino acids. J gave up 2 bases and V 0 bases, and 6 bases lay outside the gene matches. The CDR3 loop reads CASSLAPSGPTDTQYF. DNA for the CDR3: TGTGCCAGCAGCTTGGCCCCTAGCGGACCCACAGATACGCAGTATTTT. The whole variable domain, remainder taken from reference TRBV5-8 and TRBJ2-3, is EAGVTQSPTHLIKTRGQQATLRCSPISGHTSVYWYQQALGLGLQFLLWYDEGEERNRGNFPPRFSGRQFPNYSSELNVNALELEDSALYLCASSLAPSGPTDTQYFGPGTRLTVL.

The rearrangement joins TRBV10-3 to TRBJ1-2; D not resolved. CDR1 is ENHRY, CDR2 SYGVKD, per germline. The CDR3 contains 17 residues. V lost 3 bases, J lost 1 base, and 18 bases lay in between. The CDR3 DNA reads as TGTGCCATCAGTGACGGAGTCAGCCTTTTTTTTAACTATGGCTACACCTTC. Amino acids: CAISDGVSLFFNYGYTF.

The chain joins TRBV2 to TRBJ2-7; 8 nucleotides line up with TRBD1. V lost 11 bases, J lost 1 base, and 4 bases stayed unmatched. The CDR3 runs 12 residues. The germline V gene has CDR1 SNHLY and CDR2 FYNNEI. The CDR3 protein is CAVGDRSYEQYF. DNA for the CDR3: TGTGCCGTAGGGGACAGGTCCTACGAGCAGTACTTC.

V usage is TRBV20-1 and J usage is TRBJ1-1; no reliable D call. Germline V gene lookup returns CDR1 DFQATT and CDR2 SNEGSKA (reference sequence). The CDR3 contains 11 residues. Trimming left V 4 bases short and J 7 bases short, with 10 bases between. This chain's CDR3 is CSAKLISEAFF. CDR3 sequence (DNA): TGCAGTGCTAAACTTATTAGTGAAGCTTTCTTT.